The 19 T cell receptor beta chains reported below all come from one sample, sequenced in a study of T cell changes during pregnancy in multiple sclerosis. The assay was immunoSEQ multiplex PCR, and TCRdb's table has in-frame clones only and misses some. This table has about 40,000 clones, roughly 94% appearing once. The sequences come from peripheral blood, collected in the third trimester of pregnancy. These receptors all stem from a female donor with multiple sclerosis, enrolled in a pregnancy study.

The chain carries TRBV29-1 and TRBJ1-1; TRBD1 might be the D (6 bases). The germline V gene encodes CDR1 SQVTM and CDR2 ANQGSEA. This CDR3 spans 13 amino acids. CDR3 coding DNA: TGCAGTTCTATCAGGGGCGGATGGACTGAAGCTTTCTTT. Amino acid sequence: CSSIRGGWTEAFF.

The V call is TRBV6-1, the J call TRBJ1-6, with 11 bases identical to TRBD1. Germline CDR1 MNHNS, CDR2 SASEGT. CDR3 length: 19 amino acids. V gave up 4 bases and J gave up 0 bases; unmatched junction bases: 8. The CDR3 bases are TGTGCCAGCAGTGGTCTCTGGGACAGGGGGAGCTCCTATAATTCACCCCTCCACTTT. It is translated as CASSGLWDRGSSYNSPLHF.

V is TRBV7-9 and J is TRBJ1-4; no definite D call. CDR1 and CDR2 from the germline V gene are SEHNR and FQNEAQ (reference sequence). The CDR3 covers 17 residues. V was trimmed by 4 bases and J by 8 bases, leaving 23 bases between them. CDR3: CASSSNYGWEVGEKLFF. The CDR3 DNA follows: TGTGCCAGCAGCTCAAACTACGGATGGGAGGTGGGCGAAAAACTGTTTTTT.

The V and J genes are TRBV30 and TRBJ1-6; D is undetermined. The germline V and J ends were trimmed by 0 bases and 5 bases, with 23 bases remaining between them. Germline values: CDR1 GTSNPN, CDR2 SVGIG (reference sequence). The CDR3 is made up of 19 amino acids. In DNA, the CDR3 is TGTGCCTGGAGTGTGAGCCGGTCGGGGAGGGTAAAGGATAATTCACCCCTCCACTTT. Its translation is CAWSVSRSGRVKDNSPLHF.

The V call is TRBV5-6, the J call TRBJ2-5, with a possible D match to TRBD1 (6 bases). In germline, CDR1 is SGHDT, CDR2 YYEEEE. This CDR3 is built from 14 residues. V lost 4 bases and J 6 bases, leaving 16 bases between the germline ends. As DNA, the CDR3 is TGTGCCAGCAGCCAAAGGCAGGGGCGAAAGACCCAGTACTTC. Amino acid sequence: CASSQRQGRKTQYF. The entire variable domain, with the rest obtained from reference TRBV5-6 and TRBJ2-5, is as follows: DAGVTQSPTHLIKTRGQQVTLRCSPKSGHDTVSWYQQALGQGPQFIFQYYEEEERQRGNFPDRFSGHQFPNYSSELNVNALLLGDSALYLCASSQRQGRKTQYFGPGTRLLVL.

The gene calls are TRBV5-1 and TRBJ2-2, with 8 bases fitting TRBD2. V lost 8 bases and J lost 4; bases outside the gene matches: 4. The CDR3 runs 13 residues. Germline assignment: CDR1 SGHRS and CDR2 YFSETQ. The CDR3 region has the DNA TGCGCCAGAGATAGCGGGATCACCGGGGAGCTGTTTTTT. Its protein product is CARDSGITGELFF.

The chain uses TRBV2 and TRBJ2-5, with a weak D call TRBD2 (5 bases). Trimming took 1 base from V and 0 from J, leaving 9 bases between them. Germline loops: CDR1 SNHLY, CDR2 FYNNEI. The CDR3 contains 15 residues. CDR3 region: CASSEVGVNQETQYF. Here the CDR3 DNA reads TGTGCCAGCAGTGAAGTCGGGGTAAACCAAGAGACCCAGTACTTC.

The chain uses TRBV19 and TRBJ2-2; 7 bases match TRBD1. Unmatched junction bases numbered 7, after V lost 5 bases and J lost 1 base. The V gene's germline CDR1 is LNHDA and CDR2 SQIVND (reference sequence). The CDR3 runs to 16 residues. The CDR3 DNA follows: TGTGCCAGTAGTCCCCCGGGACAGAAGAACACCGGGGAGCTGTTTTTT. Protein product: CASSPPGQKNTGELFF.

The chain uses TRBV7-9 and TRBJ1-1; 7 bases map to TRBD1. The length of the CDR3 is 14 residues. Per the germline V gene, CDR1 is SEHNR and CDR2 is FQNEAQ (reference sequence). J gave up 7 bases and V 5 bases, and 10 bases lay outside the gene matches. The CDR3, as DNA: TGTGCCAGCAGCCCCATAACAGGGGCGGATGAAGCTTTCTTT. Amino acid sequence: CASSPITGADEAFF.

This clone was recorded once. The chain joins TRBV9 to TRBJ1-2, with 8 bases aligning to TRBD1. The germline V gene has CDR1 SGDLS and CDR2 YYNGEE. V lost 0 bases, J lost 7 bases, and 2 bases stayed unmatched. CDR3 size: 13 residues. DNA for the CDR3: TGTGCCAGCAGCGTAGAGGACAGGGTTGGCTACACCTTC. It yields the protein CASSVEDRVGYTF.

The chain recombines TRBV4-1 with TRBJ2-3; 13 bases are shared with TRBD2. This CDR3 is 17 amino acids long. CDR1 and CDR2 (germline): MGHRA, YSYEKL. J lost 0 bases, V lost 3 bases, and 3 bases had no gene match. The DNA for the CDR3 is TGCGCCAGCAGCCACGGACTAGCGGGGGTAAGCACAGATACGCAGTATTTT. This encodes CASSHGLAGVSTDTQYF.

V is TRBV7-8 and J is TRBJ1-2; D gene unclear. Germline CDR1 and CDR2: SGHVS and FQNEAQ. Trimming cost V 6 bases and J 4 bases, with 9 bases left between them. This CDR3 spans 12 amino acids. The CDR3 region has the DNA TGTGCCAGCAGTGGCGGAGGCTATGGCTACACCTTC. Its translation: CASSGGGYGYTF. The complete variable domain, with remaining parts taken from reference TRBV7-8 and TRBJ1-2, reads GAGVSQSPRYKVAKRGQDVALRCDPISGHVSLFWYQQALGQGPEFLTYFQNEAQLDKSGLPSDRFFAERPEGSVSTLKIQRTQQEDSAVYLCASSGGGYGYTFGSGTRLTVV.

The rearrangement joins TRBV6-4 to TRBJ2-3; 8 nucleotides agree with TRBD2. Germline loops: CDR1 MRHNA, CDR2 SNTAGT. The CDR3 runs to 13 residues. Germline trimming cut 11 bases from V and 3 bases from J; bases unmatched to any gene: 7. The chain's CDR3 is CASREGETDTQYF. The DNA for the CDR3 is TGTGCCTCCCGGGAGGGGGAGACAGATACGCAGTATTTT.

V and J are TRBV11-2 and TRBJ1-2; 11 nucleotides match TRBD1. The CDR3 is made up of 17 amino acids. The ends lost 5 bases at V and 4 bases at J; junction bases unmatched: 12. Germline V gene sequence: CDR1 SGHAT, CDR2 FQNNGV. CDR3 sequence (DNA): TGTGCCAGCAGCCAAAGGACAGGGGGCCAGGAGAGCTATGGCTACACCTTC. It yields the protein CASSQRTGGQESYGYTF.

The chain has TRBV6-1 and TRBJ1-2; D ambiguous. CDR1 is MNHNS and CDR2 is SASEGT in the germline V gene. CDR3 length: 15 residues. Trimming cost V 8 bases and J 2 bases, with 18 bases left between them. DNA for the CDR3: TGTGCCAGCCCTCATCACCGTGGGCTAAACTATGGCTACACCTTC. This sequence encodes CASPHHRGLNYGYTF.

This rearrangement joins TRBV5-5 to TRBJ1-1, with D perhaps TRBD1 (5 bases). This CDR3 contains 13 residues. Germline V CDR1 and CDR2: SGHKS, YYEKEE (reference sequence). V gave up 0 bases and J gave up 5 bases, with 8 bases separating them. The CDR3 DNA sequence: TGTGCCAGCAGCTTGGCGCAGGGAACTGAAGCTTTCTTT. It translates to CASSLAQGTEAFF.

In nucleotides, the CDR3 is TGTGCCAGCAGCTTGACACAGGGGCGGTATCAGCCCCAGCATTTT. Translated, it gives CASSLTQGRYQPQHF. This chain connects TRBV5-5 to TRBJ1-5, with 7 positions matching TRBD1. With 1 base clipped from V and 5 bases from J, the junction kept 6 bases outside the gene matches. Per the germline V gene, CDR1 is SGHKS and CDR2 is YYEKEE (reference sequence). This CDR3 comprises 15 residues.

This clone was counted once. The chain uses TRBV6-6 and TRBJ1-5; the D is unclear. CDR3 size: 13 residues. V gave up 2 bases and J gave up 4 bases, with 6 bases separating them. CDR1 and CDR2 (germline): MNHNY, SVGAGI (reference sequence). The CDR3 spells CASSYLPNQPQHF. The CDR3 DNA follows: TGTGCCAGCAGTTACCTACCAAATCAGCCCCAGCATTTT.

V and J are TRBV5-4 and TRBJ2-1; 12 bases match TRBD2. This CDR3 contains 16 residues. The V gene's germline CDR1 is SGHNT and CDR2 YYREEE (reference sequence). Trimming took 5 bases from V and 3 from J; bases not matched to a gene: 6. The DNA for the CDR3 is TGTGCCAGCAGGGTGACTAGCGGGAGAATCTACAATGAGCAGTTCTTC. Amino acid sequence: CASRVTSGRIYNEQFF.